A selection of T cell receptor beta chains follows, all from one sample in a study of CD8+ T cells in alopecia areata. Sequencing was performed with immunoSEQ multiplex PCR; in TCRdb, only in-frame clones are kept and a portion is missing. This table has around 160,000 clones, roughly 50% appearing once. Sequenced material: CD4+ T cells sorted from blood. All receptors derive from a human donor with alopecia areata. Each CDR3 is given with its conserved first and last residue. A D gene is named only where the DNA matches it firmly. Rows give clone size only sometimes, using once, few, many, or a class for an expanded clone.

>NA|TRBV27|TRBJ2-7|NA
CASSLSDRTEQYF
TGTGCCAGCAGTTTATCCGACCGAACCGAGCAGTACTTC
>NA|TRBV2|TRBJ2-7|NA
CASSAQDYEQYF
TGTGCCAGCAGTGCACAGGACTACGAGCAGTACTTC
>few|TRBV4-1|TRBJ2-7|TRBD1
CASSRTGTGQYEQYF
TGCGCCAGCAGCCGCACCGGGACAGGGCAATACGAGCAGTACTTC
>NA|TRBV4-1|TRBJ2-3|TRBD2
CASSQLGLAGDTQYF
TGCGCCAGCAGCCAACTGGGACTAGCGGGAGATACGCAGTATTTT
>NA|TRBV5-1|TRBJ2-5|NA
CASSEVVTETQYF
TGCGCCAGCAGCGAGGTCGTCACGGAGACCCAGTACTTC
>few|TRBV28|TRBJ2-3|TRBD1
CASSLTGERPHF
TGTGCCAGCAGTTTGACAGGGGAAAGGCCGCATTTT
>few|TRBV28|TRBJ2-7|NA
CASSLGGSSYEQYF
TGTGCCAGCAGTCTCGGGGGCAGCTCCTACGAGCAGTACTTC
>NA|TRBV25-1|TRBJ1-2|TRBD1
CASSVTGVNYGYTF
TGTGCCAGCAGTGTGACAGGGGTTAACTATGGCTACACCTTC
>NA|TRBV4-1|TRBJ2-1|TRBD2
CASSQAGTRSSNEQFF
TGCGCCAGCAGCCAAGCCGGGACTAGATCCTCCAATGAGCAGTTCTTC
>NA|TRBV6-5|TRBJ2-2|TRBD2
CASRLAVTGELFF
TGTGCCAGCAGACTAGCGGTTACCGGGGAGCTGTTTTTT
>NA|TRBV9|TRBJ2-6|NA
CASSVSAGANVLTF
TGTGCCAGCAGCGTTTCTGCTGGGGCCAACGTCCTGACTTTC
>few|TRBV18|TRBJ1-4|TRBD1
CASSPRGRNEKLFF
TGTGCCAGCTCACCTAGGGGGCGAAATGAAAAACTGTTTTTT
>NA|TRBV23-1|TRBJ2-3|NA
CASSQPSPPHTDTQYF
TGCGCCAGCAGTCAGCCCTCCCCCCCCCACACAGATACGCAGTATTTT
>few|TRBV30|TRBJ1-5|NA
CAWSVGRDQPQHF
TGTGCCTGGAGTGTGGGCAGGGATCAGCCCCAGCATTTT
>NA|TRBV5-1|TRBJ2-7|NA
CASSLTVSVYEQYF
TGCGCCAGCAGTCTGACAGTTTCAGTCTACGAGCAGTACTTC
>NA|TRBV7-9|TRBJ2-2|NA
CTNTGELFF
TGTACGAACACCGGGGAGCTGTTTTTT
>NA|TRBV7-9|TRBJ2-7|NA
CASSRTGSYEQYF
TGTGCCAGCAGCCGGACGGGCTCCTACGAGCAGTACTTC
>NA|TRBV29-1|TRBJ2-5|TRBD2
CSVSGLAVIETQYF
TGCAGCGTCTCGGGACTAGCGGTTATAGAGACCCAGTACTTC
>NA|TRBV28|TRBJ2-5|TRBD2
CATLPAGEETQYF
TGTGCCACCCTCCCCGCGGGAGAAGAGACCCAGTACTTC
>NA|TRBV5-4|TRBJ1-4|TRBD1
CASSLAQGEKLFF
TGTGCCAGCAGCTTGGCACAGGGGGAGAAACTGTTTTTT
>few|TRBV7-9|TRBJ1-4|NA
CASTYPGEKLFF
TGTGCCAGCACGTACCCGGGGGAAAAACTGTTTTTT
>NA|TRBV5-6|TRBJ2-7|NA
CASSFANYEQYF
TGTGCCAGCAGCTTCGCCAACTACGAGCAGTACTTC
>NA|TRBV5-4|TRBJ2-2|NA
CASSLSPQEAGELFF
TGTGCCAGCAGCTTGAGCCCCCAGGAGGCCGGGGAGCTGTTTTTT
>NA|TRBV29-1|TRBJ2-7|NA
CSVDDSTTSKSSYEQYF
TGCAGCGTTGACGATAGTACAACTAGTAAATCGTCCTACGAGCAGTACTTC
>NA|TRBV29-1|TRBJ1-1|NA
CSGQDTEAFF
TGCAGCGGGCAGGACACTGAAGCTTTCTTT
>NA|TRBV29-1|TRBJ2-7|NA
CSVPIRGSTGRNHEQYF
TGCAGCGTTCCTATCCGGGGATCGACAGGGAGGAACCACGAGCAGTACTTC
>many|TRBV18|TRBJ2-7|TRBD1
CASSPPPGQGYYEQYF
TGTGCCAGCTCACCACCGCCGGGACAGGGGTACTACGAGCAGTACTTC
>once|TRBV29-1|TRBJ1-2|NA
CSVELGYQLKGGYTF
TGCAGCGTTGAATTGGGGTATCAATTGAAAGGTGGCTACACCTTC
>few|TRBV7-9|TRBJ2-3|NA
CASSLVGTDTQYF
TGTGCCAGCAGCTTAGTCGGGACAGATACGCAGTATTTT
>once|TRBV29-1|TRBJ2-1|TRBD2
CSVDLAGIYNEQFF
TGCAGCGTTGATCTAGCGGGGATATACAATGAGCAGTTCTTC
>few|TRBV4-1|TRBJ2-3|NA
CASSLRTRTDTQYF
TGCGCCAGCAGCCTTAGGACCCGCACAGATACGCAGTATTTT
>NA|TRBV6-5|TRBJ1-5|NA
CASSRRRDQPQHF
TGTGCCAGCAGCCGCCGAAGAGATCAGCCCCAGCATTTT
>NA|TRBV29-1|TRBJ2-7|TRBD1
CSVGGGTGVYEQYF
TGCAGCGTCGGGGGCGGGACAGGGGTTTACGAGCAGTACTTC
>NA|TRBV27|TRBJ1-5|NA
CASSFYSNQPQHF
TGTGCCAGCAGTTTTTATAGCAATCAGCCCCAGCATTTT
>NA|TRBV28|TRBJ2-7|TRBD1
CASSRQGPYEQYF
TGTGCCAGCAGTAGACAGGGTCCCTACGAGCAGTACTTC
>NA|TRBV28|TRBJ1-1|NA
CASSSRVAAEAFF
TGTGCCAGCAGTTCCCGGGTGGCGGCTGAAGCTTTCTTT
>few|TRBV2|TRBJ1-1|NA
CASSEQGPNTEAFF
TGTGCCAGCAGTGAACAGGGACCTAACACTGAAGCTTTCTTT
>NA|TRBV7-9|TRBJ2-1|NA
CASTPRQYNEQFF
TGTGCCAGCACCCCCAGACAGTACAATGAGCAGTTCTTC
>NA|TRBV7-6|TRBJ2-3|NA
CASSSQPRTVRTDTQYF
TGTGCCAGCAGCTCCCAGCCAAGGACCGTACGCACAGATACGCAGTATTTT
>NA|TRBV11-1|TRBJ2-5|NA
CASSLSNGPGETQYF
TGTGCCAGCAGCTTGAGTAACGGACCAGGGGAGACCCAGTACTTC
>NA|TRBV28|TRBJ2-6|NA
CASSLYGLRSGANVLTF
TGTGCCAGCAGTTTATACGGCCTCCGCTCTGGGGCCAACGTCCTGACTTTC
>few|TRBV29-1|TRBJ2-2|NA
CSVGRGAGELFF
TGCAGCGTTGGTCGGGGCGCCGGGGAGCTGTTTTTT
>few|TRBV29-1|TRBJ2-7|NA
CSVGEALDYEQYF
TGCAGCGTTGGGGAAGCCCTTGATTACGAGCAGTACTTC
>NA|TRBV27|TRBJ1-2|NA
CASRPGPEANYGYTF
TGTGCCAGTCGCCCTGGGCCAGAAGCTAACTATGGCTACACCTTC
>NA|TRBV29-1|TRBJ2-7|NA
CSVGSAAYEQYF
TGCAGCGTTGGTAGCGCCGCGTACGAGCAGTACTTC
>NA|TRBV28|TRBJ2-5|TRBD2
CASSLIAGETQYF
TGTGCCAGCAGTTTAATAGCGGGAGAGACCCAGTACTTC
>NA|TRBV5-1|TRBJ2-6|NA
CASRSVGSGANVLTF
TGCGCCAGCCGGTCGGTAGGCTCTGGGGCCAACGTCCTGACTTTC
>few|TRBV7-9|TRBJ2-7|TRBD2
CASSHFGGRATYEQYF
TGTGCCAGCAGCCATTTCGGCGGGAGGGCCACCTACGAGCAGTACTTC
>NA|TRBV19|TRBJ2-1|TRBD2
CASSSPTSGKYNEQFF
TGTGCCAGTAGTTCCCCGACTAGCGGGAAATACAATGAGCAGTTCTTC
>NA|TRBV5-1|TRBJ2-7|NA
CASSFWGYEQYF
TGCGCCAGCAGCTTCTGGGGCTACGAGCAGTACTTC
>NA|TRBV7-7|TRBJ2-5|NA
CASSLGGEETQYF
TGTGCTAGCAGCTTAGGAGGGGAAGAGACCCAGTACTTC
>few|TRBV10-3|TRBJ2-7|NA
CAISESSGASYEQYF
TGTGCCATCAGTGAGTCGTCGGGGGCTTCCTACGAGCAGTACTTC
>few|TRBV5-1|TRBJ2-2|TRBD2
CASSGSGRAGWTGELFF
TGCGCCAGCAGCGGTAGCGGGAGGGCCGGTTGGACCGGGGAGCTGTTTTTT